The source of this T cell receptor beta chain is a study of response to subunit inactivated influenza vaccine. Regarding the study as a whole: Only a handful of new T cells, the authors suggested, are recruited with each seasonal influenza vaccination.

Trimming cost V 5 bases and J 4 bases, with 14 bases left between them. Germline V gene sequence: CDR1 SGHAT, CDR2 FQNNGV. CDR3 length: 14 residues. This clonotype came up a few times. The antigen remains undetermined. TCRdb processed the RT-PCR reads anew with MiXCR; each CDR3 protein has one entry. The sample holds more than 700,000 distinct CDR3 sequences, approximately 21% seen once. The input for sequencing was PBMCs from blood, taken 4 to 6 days after vaccination. The TCR originated in a man aged 50-60 years who received an inactivated influenza vaccine. The gene calls are TRBV11-2 and TRBJ1-2; no clear D. The CDR3 is CASSAGRGTYGYTF. In DNA form, the CDR3 reads TGTGCCAGCAGCGCCGGCCGGGGAACCTATGGCTACACCTTC.